This section outlines one T cell receptor beta chain sequence together with its context. Antigen specificity is unknown. This sample was included in a study of T-cell memory formation after mild COVID-19. Germline CDR1 KGHSH, CDR2 LQKENI. This CDR3 is 16 amino acids long. Trimming left V 5 bases short and J 4 bases short, with 20 bases between. 5'RACE primed from the constant segment yielded TCR alpha and TCR beta cDNA libraries bearing sample barcodes and UMIs. TCRdb reprocessed the 5' RACE reads with MiXCR, giving one entry per CDR3 protein. The sample contains hundreds of thousands of distinct CDR3 sequences, 16% of which appear only once. The study, taken as a whole, reports: CM and EM subsets held most contracting CD4+ clones; EMRA held CD8+ ones. The pre-infection memory compartment contained some responding clones, suggesting cross-reactive memory joined.

The sample taken for sequencing was PBMCs or a T cell subset sorted from them (not recorded which). This receptor was identified in a man between 18 and 29 years old who had mild COVID-19 (a few samples of this study predate the infection). Cell type and time point are not known. This chain joins TRBV18 and TRBJ2-5; D perhaps matches TRBD2 (6 bases). CDR3 DNA sequence: TGTGCCAGCTCAGCATTATCCGGGACTCTGGGAGAGACCCAGTACTTC. Translated, it gives CASSALSGTLGETQYF.